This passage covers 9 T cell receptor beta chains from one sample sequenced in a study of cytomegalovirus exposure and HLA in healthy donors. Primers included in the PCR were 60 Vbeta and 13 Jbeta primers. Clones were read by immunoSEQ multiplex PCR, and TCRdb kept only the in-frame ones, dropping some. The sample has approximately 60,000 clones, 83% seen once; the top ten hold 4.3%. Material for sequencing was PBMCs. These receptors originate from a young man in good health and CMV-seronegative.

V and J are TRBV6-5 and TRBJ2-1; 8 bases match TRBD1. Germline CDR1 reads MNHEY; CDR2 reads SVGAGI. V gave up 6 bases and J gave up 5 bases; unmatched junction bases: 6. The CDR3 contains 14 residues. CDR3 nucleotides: TGTGCCAGCAGACCCCAGGGGGCAAACAATGAGCAGTTCTTC. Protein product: CASRPQGANNEQFF.

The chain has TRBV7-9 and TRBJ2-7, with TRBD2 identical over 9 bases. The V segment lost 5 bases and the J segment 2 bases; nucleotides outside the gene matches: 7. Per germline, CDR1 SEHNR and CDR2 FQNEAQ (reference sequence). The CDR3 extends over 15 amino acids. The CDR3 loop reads CASSPPTSGAYEQYF. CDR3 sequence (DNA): TGTGCCAGCAGCCCCCCGACTAGCGGAGCCTACGAGCAGTACTTC.

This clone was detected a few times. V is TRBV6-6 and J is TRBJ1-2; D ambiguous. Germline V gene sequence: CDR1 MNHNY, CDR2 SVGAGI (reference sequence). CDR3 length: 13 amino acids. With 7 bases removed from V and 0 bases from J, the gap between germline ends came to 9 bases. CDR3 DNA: TGTGCCAGCACCCCCGGGGCTAACTATGGCTACACCTTC. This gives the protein CASTPGANYGYTF.

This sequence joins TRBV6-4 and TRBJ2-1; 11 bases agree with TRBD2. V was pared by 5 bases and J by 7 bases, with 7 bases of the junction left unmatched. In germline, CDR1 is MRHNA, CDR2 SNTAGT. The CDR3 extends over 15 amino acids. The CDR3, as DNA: TGTGCCAGCAGTACACTAGCGGGAGTTGGGAATGAGCAGTTCTTC. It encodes CASSTLAGVGNEQFF.

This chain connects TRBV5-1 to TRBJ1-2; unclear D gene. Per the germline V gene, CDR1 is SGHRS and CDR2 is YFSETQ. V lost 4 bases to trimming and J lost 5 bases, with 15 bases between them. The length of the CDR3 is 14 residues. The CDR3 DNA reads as TGCGCCAGCAGCACCCCGGGAGCCGAGTATGGCTACACCTTC. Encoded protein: CASSTPGAEYGYTF. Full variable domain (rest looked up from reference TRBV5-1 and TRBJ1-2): KAGVTQTPRYLIKTRGQQVTLSCSPISGHRSVSWYQQTPGQGLQFLFEYFSETQRNKGNFPGRFSGRQFSNSRSEMNVSTLELGDSALYLCASSTPGAEYGYTFGSGTRLTVV.

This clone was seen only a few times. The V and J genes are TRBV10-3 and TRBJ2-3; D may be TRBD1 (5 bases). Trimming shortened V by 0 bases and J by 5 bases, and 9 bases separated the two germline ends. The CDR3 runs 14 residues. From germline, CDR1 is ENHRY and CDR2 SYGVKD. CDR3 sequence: CAISESFREDTQYF. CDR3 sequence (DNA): TGTGCCATCAGTGAGTCTTTCAGGGAAGATACGCAGTATTTT.

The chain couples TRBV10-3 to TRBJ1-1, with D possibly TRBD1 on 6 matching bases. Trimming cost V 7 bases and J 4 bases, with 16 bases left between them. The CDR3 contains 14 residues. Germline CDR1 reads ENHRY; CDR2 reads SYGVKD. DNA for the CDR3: TGTGCCATCAACTACGGGGGGGCAGGCACTGAAGCTTTCTTT. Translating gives CAINYGGAGTEAFF.

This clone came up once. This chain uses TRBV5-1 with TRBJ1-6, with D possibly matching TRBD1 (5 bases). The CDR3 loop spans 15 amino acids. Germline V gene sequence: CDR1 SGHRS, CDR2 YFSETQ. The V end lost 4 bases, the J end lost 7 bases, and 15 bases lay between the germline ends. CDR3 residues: CASSASGYPNSPLHF. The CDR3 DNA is TGCGCCAGCAGCGCCTCAGGGTATCCCAATTCACCCCTCCACTTT.

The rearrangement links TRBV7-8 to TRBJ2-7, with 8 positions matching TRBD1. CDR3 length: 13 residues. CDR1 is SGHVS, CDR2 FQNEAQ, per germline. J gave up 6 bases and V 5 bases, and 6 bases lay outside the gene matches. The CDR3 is CASSRDRGSEQYF. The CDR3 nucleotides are TGTGCCAGCAGCCGAGACAGGGGATCCGAGCAGTACTTC.